Included here is one T cell receptor (beta chain) sequence, with context. The antigen this receptor binds is unknown. No per-base quality is available; no much larger clone lies one base away. Other nucleotide sequences in the sample specify the same CDR3. Collaborating institutions collected whole blood in K2EDTA tubes following their own protocols. For TCRbeta analysis, collaborators shipped samples in one of three forms: frozen whole blood, isolated PBMCs, or DNA extracted from either of those sample types. TCRbeta CDR3 regions were amplified from genomic DNA by means of the immunoSEQ Assay, a bias-controlled multiplex PCR. As for the original processing: Within the assay, amplification of reference gene primers was used to estimate how many nucleated cells each sample contained. To quantify the absolute abundance of each unique TCRbeta CDR3 rearrangement, sequence reads were collapsed and filtered. Productive Simpson clonality was computed per sample as the square root of Simpson's diversity index over productive rearrangements. As stored in TCRdb, this immuneACCESS dataset retains in-frame rearrangements with V and J assigned. A fraction of the clones does not appear; measured against another copy, unresolved V genes explain less than half of the discrepancy, and the remainder lacks a known reason. The V and J calls and clone size come from that table; D and trimming were worked out from the DNA. In this sample the table shows over 150,000 clones, approximately 84% of which occur a single time. The leading ten clones occupy approximately 7.2% of the sample.

This sample was taken from a study of blood T cell repertoires in COVID-19 (dated by TCRdb to 2018 to 2020). At the level of the whole study: The collaborator samples originated in the United States, Italy and Spain and spanned the acute and convalescent phases of COVID-19. The material from the prospective study consisted of cDNA or gDNA derived from T cells, B-cell-depleted T cells, or PBMCs. Deeply sampled blood TCRbeta repertoires from subjects exposed to, actively infected with, or recovered from COVID-19 were included in the dataset. A freely available public database, intended as a resource for researchers studying the immune response to SARS-CoV-2, is where the repertoires were released. The samples were drawn from two sources: the first 160 participants of the ongoing ImmuneRACE study, and 1,000 to 1,500 subjects contributed by 6 global collaborators. Nearly every sample came with metadata listing a de-identified subject ID, COVID-19 status, age in years and sex. Where available, HLA class I and class II types were taken from metadata supplied by the sample provider and were not determined by assay-based typing. The paper's findings and limits, for the study overall: How much clinical and demographic metadata was included differed by source and by participant, and the metadata was provided uncurated.

The germline V gene specifies SGDLS as CDR1 and YYNGEE as CDR2. From the cysteine up to the phenylalanine, the CDR3 has a length of 14 residues. The CDR3 DNA has 42 bases and is translated from base 1. Relative to germline, V is missing 3 bases and J is missing 5 bases, with 6 bases of the junction outside any gene match. This TCR came from a human donor with acute or convalescent COVID-19. The donor label of this sample is uncertain. The specimen sequenced was peripheral blood. This receptor chain uses TRBV9 and TRBJ1-1; TRBD1 matches 8 bases in the middle. CDR3 sequence: CASSAQGAGTEAFF. The sequence in DNA is TGTGCCAGCAGCGCCCAGGGGGCAGGGACTGAAGCTTTCTTT.